The rows below give T cell receptor beta chains drawn from one sample of a study of T cell changes during pregnancy in multiple sclerosis. The table came from immunoSEQ multiplex PCR; TCRdb's copy has only in-frame clones and leaves some out. The repertoire holds some 130,000 clones, about 95% seen once, with around 0.46% in the top ten. The sample was peripheral blood, taken after pregnancy. These receptors were taken from a female donor with multiple sclerosis, enrolled in a pregnancy study. Both conserved end residues are part of each CDR3. The D gene is left open where the match is weak. The size entry is marked missing in some rows and otherwise reads once, few, many or a size class.

>NA|TRBV7-9|TRBJ1-4|TRBD1
TGTGCCAGCAGCTCACAAACCGGGACAGGGAATGAAAAACTGTTTTTT
CASSSQTGTGNEKLFF
>NA|TRBV6-5|TRBJ2-5|NA
TGTGCCAGCAAAAAAGGGGGGGTTGAGACCCAGTACTTC
CASKKGGVETQYF
>NA|TRBV7-9|TRBJ2-1|NA
TGTGCCAGCAGCGTCCGGGACAATGGTGAGCAGTTCTTC
CASSVRDNGEQFF
>NA|TRBV6-5|TRBJ2-5|TRBD1
TGTGCCAGCAGCCCGACAGGGTATCAAGAGACCCAGTACTTC
CASSPTGYQETQYF
>once|TRBV19|TRBJ2-2|TRBD2
TGTGCCAGTAGACTAGCGGGAAACACCGGGGAGCTGTTTTTT
CASRLAGNTGELFF
>NA|TRBV27|TRBJ1-4|NA
TGTGCCAGCAGTTTGGCCAGTAATGAAAAACTGTTTTTT
CASSLASNEKLFF
>NA|TRBV6-4|TRBJ2-1|NA
TGTGCCAGCAGTGCTCAACCCGGGGGGCAGAATGAGCAGTTCTTC
CASSAQPGGQNEQFF
>NA|TRBV27|TRBJ2-1|TRBD2
TGTGCCAGCAGTCGACAAAGGACTAGCGGGAGGCTGCAGTTCTTC
CASSRQRTSGRLQFF
>NA|TRBV7-9|TRBJ2-7|NA
TGTGCCAGCAGCTTAGACGTCGGGGGTAGTCTCGGCTACGAGCAGTACTTC
CASSLDVGGSLGYEQYF
>once|TRBV15|TRBJ1-2|NA
TGTGCCACCAGCAGAGATCAAAACAGTAACTATGGCTACACCTTC
CATSRDQNSNYGYTF
>NA|TRBV30|TRBJ1-1|NA
TGTGCCTGGAGTGGAGAGGTTAGCACTGAAGCTTTCTTT
CAWSGEVSTEAFF
>NA|TRBV7-6|TRBJ2-5|NA
TGTGCCAGCAGCCGCGGTTGGCCGATCATAAGGGAGACCCAGTACTTC
CASSRGWPIIRETQYF
>NA|TRBV5-1|TRBJ2-1|NA
TGCGCCAGCAGCTTGGAGGATTTCGGGGGCAATGAGCAGTTCTTC
CASSLEDFGGNEQFF
>NA|TRBV5-1|TRBJ2-2|NA
TGCGCCAGCAGCTTGGAGCCAAACACCGGGGAGCTGTTTTTT
CASSLEPNTGELFF
>NA|TRBV28|TRBJ2-3|NA
TGTGCCAGCAGTTTAACCCGCGGGCCTAGCACAGATACGCAGTATTTT
CASSLTRGPSTDTQYF
>NA|TRBV5-1|TRBJ2-7|TRBD1
TGCGCCAGCAGCCAAGGACAGGGGGAGTACTTC
CASSQGQGEYF
>NA|TRBV6-4|TRBJ2-1|TRBD1
TGTGCCAGGGAGGACAGGGCAACCTACAATGAGCAGTTCTTC
CAREDRATYNEQFF
>NA|TRBV19|TRBJ1-5|NA
TGTGCCAGTAGTATTGGGACAAGAAGCAATCAGCCCCAGCATTTT
CASSIGTRSNQPQHF
>NA|TRBV7-9|TRBJ2-5|NA
TGTGCCAGCGACCTTTTAGGAGGAGGAGAGACCCAGTACTTC
CASDLLGGGETQYF
>once|TRBV7-9|TRBJ2-5|NA
TGTGCCAGCAGCATACAACAGGGCTGGGGACGAGAGACCCAGTACTTC
CASSIQQGWGRETQYF
>NA|TRBV28|TRBJ2-1|TRBD2
TGTGCCAGCAGTTTACAGCTAGCGGGAGAGGGTAATGAGCAGTTCTTC
CASSLQLAGEGNEQFF
>few|TRBV15|TRBJ1-5|NA
TGTGCCACCAGCAGTGGGCAGGGGATGAGGAACAATCAGCCCCAGCATTTT
CATSSGQGMRNNQPQHF
>NA|TRBV7-9|TRBJ2-7|TRBD2
TGTGCCAGCAGCTTAGGTGATCTAGCGGGAGGAGCGTTTTACGAGCAGTACTTC
CASSLGDLAGGAFYEQYF
>NA|TRBV5-1|TRBJ2-7|NA
TGCGCCAGCAGCCGCGGCTGGCAGTCCTACGAGCAGTACTTC
CASSRGWQSYEQYF
>NA|TRBV28|TRBJ1-4|NA
TGTGCCAGCAGTTCAGGGGCCAGGTGGTATGAAAAACTGTTTTTT
CASSSGARWYEKLFF
>NA|TRBV28|TRBJ1-2|TRBD1
TGTGCCAGCAGGTTCCCCTCAGGGGGTGCAAACTATGGCTACACCTTC
CASRFPSGGANYGYTF
>once|TRBV18|TRBJ1-1|TRBD1
TGTGCCAGCTCACCAGGTTTATCAGGGACAGGGGCCACTGAAGCTTTCTTT
CASSPGLSGTGATEAFF
>NA|TRBV27|TRBJ1-2|NA
TGTGCCAGCAGTGGCTCAGGGATCTATGGCTACACCTTC
CASSGSGIYGYTF
>NA|TRBV19|TRBJ2-1|NA
TGTGCCAGTAGGACTAGTCCCAGCTCCTACAATGAGCAGTTCTTC
CASRTSPSSYNEQFF
>NA|TRBV30|TRBJ1-5|NA
TGTGCCTGGTGCAGGGATAGCAATCAGCCCCAGCATTTT
CAWCRDSNQPQHF
>once|TRBV4-1|TRBJ2-7|TRBD1
TGCGCCAGCAGCCAAGATATGGACAGGGGGCGCCCCTACGAGCAGTACTTC
CASSQDMDRGRPYEQYF
>NA|TRBV12-5|TRBJ2-2|TRBD2
TGTGCTAGTGGTTTGGTACTTGGCGGGAGGGAACTCACCGGGGAGCTGTTTTTT
CASGLVLGGRELTGELFF
>NA|TRBV19|TRBJ1-1|NA
TGTGCCAGTAGTATTAAAGCGGGGAACACTGAAGCTTTCTTT
CASSIKAGNTEAFF
>NA|TRBV2|TRBJ2-1|TRBD2
TGTGCCAGCAGTCCAACTAGCGGGAGCCACAATGAGCAGTTCTTC
CASSPTSGSHNEQFF
>NA|TRBV27|TRBJ2-3|TRBD2
TGTGCCAGCAGTTTTCGGCTAGCGGGAGGGCCTGGGACAGATACGCAGTATTTT
CASSFRLAGGPGTDTQYF
>NA|TRBV28|TRBJ2-7|NA
TGTGCCAGCAGTTCGGGGTTGGGCGAGCAGTACTTC
CASSSGLGEQYF
>NA|TRBV27|TRBJ1-1|NA
TGTGCCAGCAGTCCTCAGTTGAACACTGAAGCTTTCTTT
CASSPQLNTEAFF
>NA|TRBV19|TRBJ1-2|TRBD1
TGTGCCACTACTCGGACAGGGGGAGGCTATGGCTACACCTTC
CATTRTGGGYGYTF
>NA|TRBV4-1|TRBJ1-2|NA
TGCGCCAGCAGCCAAGCCAGGGACTATGGCTACACCTTC
CASSQARDYGYTF
>NA|TRBV4-1|TRBJ2-5|NA
TGCGCCAGCAGCCAAGTCGTGGTGAGAGAGACCCAGTACTTC
CASSQVVVRETQYF
>NA|TRBV15|TRBJ1-5|TRBD1
TGTGCCACCAGCGGAGGTAGGACAGGGGGGCAAGGGGAGCCCCAGCATTTT
CATSGGRTGGQGEPQHF
>NA|TRBV7-9|TRBJ2-1|NA
TGTGCCAGCAGCCCCCTCCGGGGTAGTGAGCAGTTCTTC
CASSPLRGSEQFF
>NA|TRBV7-2|TRBJ2-5|TRBD1
TGTGCCAGCAGCTTAGTGGACAGGAGCCAAGAGACCCAGTACTTC
CASSLVDRSQETQYF
>NA|TRBV7-7|TRBJ2-3|NA
TGTGCTAGCAGCTTAGAGGTGGGGGAGGACACGCAGTATTTT
CASSLEVGEDTQYF
>once|TRBV5-4|TRBJ1-2|NA
TGTGCCAGCAGTTCTAGGGGCAGTCTTAACTATGGCTACACCTTC
CASSSRGSLNYGYTF
>once|TRBV13|TRBJ2-1|NA
TGTGCCAGCAGTGGGGCGGACGCCTACAATGAGCAGTTCTTC
CASSGADAYNEQFF
>NA|TRBV4-2|TRBJ2-3|NA
TGTGCCAGCAGCCACCAGAGGGAGTTAATCACAGATACGCAGTATTTT
CASSHQRELITDTQYF
>NA|TRBV25-1|TRBJ2-3|NA
TGTGCCAGCAGTGACGGGGTTTCCCTTACAGATACGCAGTATTTT
CASSDGVSLTDTQYF